This T cell receptor beta chain appears in the sequencing data of a study of tumor-infiltrating lymphocytes in primary liver carcinoma (TCRdb year 2017). Background for the entire study: The five patients, three men and two women aged 30 to 69 years, had hepatocellular carcinoma (four) or combined HCC and intrahepatic cholangiocarcinoma (one). The five patients had tumors of stage T1-T3 N0M0, with maximum diameters ranging from about 4.2 to 10 cm. Each sample produced roughly 3.65 to 8 million productive TCRbeta reads, and read depth showed no significant difference between tissue types. For each liver tumor, the study sampled five regions along with adjacent normal tissue and blood, and applied TCRbeta repertoire sequencing, expression microarrays and whole-exome sequencing. A total of about 35 specimens from 5 patients, comprising 25 or so tumor regions, 5 adjacent noncancerous liver tissues and 5 peripheral blood samples, were covered by TCRbeta repertoire sequencing. To link TCRbeta repertoire diversity with the local molecular phenotype, the 25 tumor region samples were profiled using Agilent mRNA microarrays. Technical replicate repertoires showed high reproducibility, with mean shared-clone rates about 0.88 and correlation coefficients above 0.95.

Total RNA and DNA were co-extracted without cell sorting from 20-30 mg of bulk tissue using the AllPrep DNA/RNA mini kit. Surgical resection was performed in China between late 2015 and early 2016 on about 5 patients with histopathologically diagnosed primary liver carcinoma. Chronic HBV infection was present in the patients, and the patients were treatment-naive at sampling. Five spatially separated regions were sampled per tumor: superior, inferior, left-lateral and right-lateral poles, plus the tumor centre. Histology showed that every tumor sample contained more than 80% viable tumor cells. Fresh tumor and adjacent tissue pieces were bisected, with one half stored in RNAlater at -80 degrees C and the other half sent for histology. Points the paper makes about the study in general: Just about 7.5-25% of top clones turned up in all five regions of a tumor, which suggests spatial heterogeneity among tumor-infiltrating T cells. With just 4 to 6 patients in the study, the authors point out that the findings should be validated in a larger study. The top 250 clones accounted for a significantly greater share of the repertoire in tumors than in blood (p = 0.039). Only the TCR beta chain was sequenced, so true repertoire diversity is likely underestimated because unpaired alpha chains were not captured. Repertoire overlap was found to be higher between tumor regions (mean roughly 35%) than between tumor-adjacent (around 17%) or tumor-blood (about 14%) pairs, consistent with antigen-driven expansion. Since the samples were bulk and unsorted, there was no way to compare CD4+ and CD8+ T cell repertoires.

TCRbeta-specific cDNA was reverse-transcribed from approximately 500 ng total RNA using a constant-region primer and ProtoScript II reverse transcriptase. The TCRbeta libraries were prepared through three rounds of nested multiplex PCR following a slightly modified ARM-PCR procedure. Each of the first two PCR rounds ran for around 11 cycles and used multiplex TRBV1-TRBV30 forward primers together with a Cbeta reverse primer. Sample barcodes and Illumina adapters were added in a final 25-cycle PCR using Deep VentR polymerase. Amplicons of 200-500 bp were gel-purified with a QIAquick gel extraction kit before sequencing. An Illumina HiSeq 2500 was used to sequence the TCRbeta amplicons, generating 250-bp paired-end reads. The authors' analysis ran thus. Quality trimming of reads was performed with Trimmomatic v0.33, and paired reads were merged with FLASH v1.2.11 so that full CDR3 sequences could be recovered. V, D and J germline segments were assigned to the rearranged TCRbeta sequences using MiGEC v1.2.1b. Clonotype statistics and Shannon-Wiener diversity indices were computed with VDJtools v1.0.0. Except for diversity analysis, only the 250 most abundant clonotypes of each sample were used in subsequent analyses to reduce sampling bias. The public reads were run again by TCRdb, first through fastp at Q25 and then through MiXCR, and only productive beta chains were kept. Here each entry gathers all rows of one CDR3 protein and keeps the most common genes and DNA. The V and J calls were determined by TCRdb, not by the authors. This sample holds 90,000 to 100,000 distinct CDR3 sequences; roughly 69% were observed only once. Approximately 10% of the sample belongs to the ten largest clones.

Inclusive of the bounding cysteine and phenylalanine, the CDR3 is 15 residues long. The DNA shown is the 45-base CDR3, in frame from base 1. For CDR1 and CDR2, the germline V gene lists SGHNT and YENEEA. This clonotype was recorded a few times. Its antigen has not been determined. Germline and junction disagree at one end, which may indicate a read error. Sequenced sample: liver tumor tissue from sampling region 5. In the paper's terms, the cell subset or site label means: tumor region T5, tumor centre. This receptor was taken from a woman aged 60 to 75 with primary liver carcinoma and hepatitis B virus infection. This chain is built from TRBV11-3 and TRBJ2-1, with 10 bases matching TRBD2. The encoded CDR3 is CASSLGTSGELEQFF. The DNA sequence is given as TGTGCTAGCAGTTTAGGAACTAGCGGGGAGCTTGAGCAGTTCTTC.